One and the same sample provided the 11 T cell receptor beta chains below, sequenced in a study of cytomegalovirus exposure and HLA in healthy donors. Both 60 Vbeta primers and 13 Jbeta primers went into the PCR. This table comes from immunoSEQ multiplex PCR, and its TCRdb copy is limited to in-frame clones, with some not included. The listing contains some 120,000 clones. The sequenced material came from PBMCs. These receptors all come from a man aged 25-40 years in good health and CMV-seronegative.

CDR3 loop: CASSIRRGSTDTQYF. In nucleotides, the CDR3 is TGTGCCAGTAGTATTCGGCGGGGCAGCACAGATACGCAGTATTTT. The rearrangement joins TRBV19 to TRBJ2-3; tentative D call: TRBD2 (6 bases). CDR3 length: 15 residues. Trimming stripped 3 bases from V and 0 bases from J, with 10 bases between. Germline V gene lookup returns CDR1 LNHDA and CDR2 SQIVND (reference sequence). Filled out from reference TRBV19 and TRBJ2-3, the complete variable domain reads DGGITQSPKYLFRKEGQNVTLSCEQNLNHDAMYWYRQDPGQGLRLIYYSQIVNDFQKGDIAEGYSVSREKKESFPLTVTSAQKNPTAFYLCASSIRRGSTDTQYFGPGTRLTVL.

The V and J genes are TRBV4-1 and TRBJ2-1; TRBD2 is a possible D gene (5 bases). The V gene's germline CDR1 is MGHRA and CDR2 YSYEKL. This CDR3 comprises 13 residues. The CDR3 DNA follows: TGCGCAGCTAGCAGTAAAGTCTACAATGAGCAGTTCTTC. Translated, it gives CAASSKVYNEQFF.

V and J are TRBV29-1 and TRBJ1-1; possible D gene TRBD1, 5 bases. The germline V gene has CDR1 SQVTM and CDR2 ANQGSEA. The CDR3 consists of 13 residues. V was shortened by 6 bases and J by 3 bases, with 14 bases between the two germline ends. This CDR3 is CSVGEGTDTEAFF. In DNA, the CDR3 is TGCAGCGTGGGGGAGGGGACGGACACTGAAGCTTTCTTT.

The chain carries TRBV7-2 and TRBJ2-1; 10 bases are shared with TRBD2. This CDR3 comprises 15 residues. Germline V gives CDR1 SGHTA, CDR2 FQGNSA. Losses at the gene ends were 3 bases for V and 3 bases for J; bases not matched to a gene: 2. The CDR3 here is CASSFTSGIYNEQFF. CDR3 nucleotides: TGTGCCAGCAGCTTTACTAGCGGGATCTACAATGAGCAGTTCTTC.

The chain couples TRBV6-1 to TRBJ1-1; D is uncertain. The CDR3 is 12 amino acids. Germline V lookup: CDR1 MNHNS, CDR2 SASEGT. V lost 0 bases and J 7 bases, leaving 6 bases between the germline ends. The CDR3 sequence is CASSEAAGEAFF. CDR3 sequence (DNA): TGTGCCAGCAGTGAAGCGGCGGGTGAAGCTTTCTTT.

With regard to this clone: The final CDR3 position lacks the conserved phenylalanine or tryptophan, pointing to a likely read error. The DNA is omitted, as the CDR3 cannot be located on it reliably, and the CDR3 follows TCRdb's listing. The chain carries TRBV6-6 and TRBJ1-4; the table's TRBD1 call for D was not verified on the DNA. The CDR3 has 12 residues if both end residues are counted. CDR1 MNHNY and CDR2 SVGAGI come from the germline V gene (reference sequence). Here the CDR3 reads CASSYSQGPVQL.

The chain links TRBV2 to TRBJ2-2, with 8 positions matching TRBD1. CDR1 is SNHLY, CDR2 FYNNEI, per germline. J was trimmed by 2 bases and V by 7 bases; bases with no gene match: 6. The CDR3 spans 15 residues. The chain's CDR3 is CASTGQGINTGELFF. The CDR3 DNA reads as TGTGCCAGCACCGGACAGGGAATCAACACCGGGGAGCTGTTTTTT.

The chain uses TRBV28 and TRBJ1-1, with 8 bases aligning to TRBD1. The V segment lost 1 base and the J segment 4 bases; nucleotides outside the gene matches: 11. CDR1 MDHEN and CDR2 SYDVKM come from the germline V gene. CDR3 size: 17 residues. CDR3 sequence: CASSLLAGGVRSTEAFF. The CDR3 coding sequence is TGTGCCAGCAGTTTATTAGCAGGGGGCGTGAGAAGCACTGAAGCTTTCTTT.

The rearrangement links TRBV11-2 to TRBJ1-1; unclear D gene. V dropped 3 bases and J dropped 0 bases, with 5 bases sitting between them. Germline V CDR1 and CDR2: SGHAT, FQNNGV. This CDR3 region has 13 residues. In DNA form, the CDR3 reads TGTGCCAGCAGCTTCCTACTGAACACTGAAGCTTTCTTT. Translating it yields CASSFLLNTEAFF.

The chain employs TRBV5-1 and TRBJ1-1; D not certain. CDR3 length equals 13 residues. From germline, CDR1 is SGHRS and CDR2 YFSETQ. The germline V and J ends were trimmed by 4 bases and 4 bases, with 11 bases remaining between them. The CDR3 DNA sequence: TGCGCCAGCAGCCGGGCGGGAAGCACTGAAGCTTTCTTT. Translated, it gives CASSRAGSTEAFF.

V usage is TRBV5-1 and J usage is TRBJ1-3; D may be TRBD1 (6 bases). The germline V and J ends were trimmed by 0 bases and 1 base, with 14 bases remaining between them. The CDR3 spans 17 residues. CDR1 is SGHRS and CDR2 is YFSETQ in the germline V gene. This CDR3 reads CASSLEQGRASGNTIYF. The CDR3 DNA is TGCGCCAGCAGCTTGGAACAGGGTCGGGCATCTGGAAACACCATATATTTT.